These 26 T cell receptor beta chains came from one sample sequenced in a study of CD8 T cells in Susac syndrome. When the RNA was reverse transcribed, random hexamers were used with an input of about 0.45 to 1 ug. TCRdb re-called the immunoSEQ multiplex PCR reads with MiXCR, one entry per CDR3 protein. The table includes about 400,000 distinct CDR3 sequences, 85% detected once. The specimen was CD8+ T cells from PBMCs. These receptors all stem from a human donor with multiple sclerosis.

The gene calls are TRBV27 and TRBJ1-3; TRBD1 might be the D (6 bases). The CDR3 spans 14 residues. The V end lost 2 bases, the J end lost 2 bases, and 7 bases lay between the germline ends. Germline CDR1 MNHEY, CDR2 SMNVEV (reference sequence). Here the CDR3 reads CASSLGGPGNTIYF. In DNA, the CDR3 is TGTGCCAGCAGTTTAGGGGGGCCTGGAAACACCATATATTTT.

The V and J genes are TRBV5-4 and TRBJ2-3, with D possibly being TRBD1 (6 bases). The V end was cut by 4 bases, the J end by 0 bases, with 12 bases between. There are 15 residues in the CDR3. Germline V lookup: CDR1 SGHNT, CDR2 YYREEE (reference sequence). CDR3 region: CASSPQGSSTDTQYF. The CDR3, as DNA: TGTGCCAGCAGCCCCCAGGGGAGCAGCACAGATACGCAGTATTTT. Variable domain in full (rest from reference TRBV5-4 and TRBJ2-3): ETGVTQSPTHLIKTRGQQVTLRCSSQSGHNTVSWYQQALGQGPQFIFQYYREEENGRGNFPPRFSGLQFPNYSSELNVNALELDDSALYLCASSPQGSSTDTQYFGPGTRLTVL.

The CDR3 DNA reads as TGTGCCAGCAGCTCCTCCCGTTGGACAGGAAGATCGAACTATGGCTACACCTTC. Protein product: CASSSSRWTGRSNYGYTF. V gene TRBV7-9 combines with J gene TRBJ1-2; TRBD1 agrees at 7 bases. The length of the CDR3 is 18 residues. Germline V lookup: CDR1 SEHNR, CDR2 FQNEAQ (reference sequence). J lost 2 bases, V lost 4 bases, and 16 bases had no gene match. The full variable domain, its missing parts supplied by reference TRBV7-9 and TRBJ1-2, is DTGVSQNPRHKITKRGQNVTFRCDPISEHNRLYWYRQTLGQGPEFLTYFQNEAQLEKSRLLSDRFSAERPKGSFSTLEIQRTEQGDSAMYLCASSSSRWTGRSNYGYTFGSGTRLTVV.

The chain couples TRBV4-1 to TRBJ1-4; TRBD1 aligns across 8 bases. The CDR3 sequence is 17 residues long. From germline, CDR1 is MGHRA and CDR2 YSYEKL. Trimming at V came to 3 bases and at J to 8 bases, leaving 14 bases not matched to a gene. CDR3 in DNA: TGCGCCAGCAGCCATGATAGAAACGGACAGGGAGGAGAAAAACTGTTTTTT. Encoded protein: CASSHDRNGQGGEKLFF.

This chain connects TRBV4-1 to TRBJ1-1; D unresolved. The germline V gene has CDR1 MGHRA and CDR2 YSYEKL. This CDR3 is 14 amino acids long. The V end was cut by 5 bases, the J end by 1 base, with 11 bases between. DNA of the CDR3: TGCGCCAGCAGCGTATGGGGAGGGAACACTGAAGCTTTCTTT. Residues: CASSVWGGNTEAFF.

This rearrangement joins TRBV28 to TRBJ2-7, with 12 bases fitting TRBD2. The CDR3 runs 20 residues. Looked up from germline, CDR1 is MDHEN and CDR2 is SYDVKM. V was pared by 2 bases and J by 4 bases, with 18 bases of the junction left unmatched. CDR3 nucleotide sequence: TGTGCCAGCAGTTTAAGGAGAGTATCGGAACTAGCGGGAGGCGGATACGAGCAGTACTTC. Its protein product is CASSLRRVSELAGGGYEQYF.

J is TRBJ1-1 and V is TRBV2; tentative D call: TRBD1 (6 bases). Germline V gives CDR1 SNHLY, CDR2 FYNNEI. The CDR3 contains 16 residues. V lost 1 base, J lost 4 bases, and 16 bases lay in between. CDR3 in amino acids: CASSEEVAGAGTEAFF. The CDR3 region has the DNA TGTGCCAGCAGTGAAGAAGTTGCAGGGGCGGGCACTGAAGCTTTCTTT. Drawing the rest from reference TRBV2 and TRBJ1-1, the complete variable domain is EPEVTQTPSHQVTQMGQEVILRCVPISNHLYFYWYRQILGQKVEFLVSFYNNEISEKSEIFDDQFSVERPDGSNFTLKIRSTKLEDSAMYFCASSEEVAGAGTEAFFGQGTRLTVV.

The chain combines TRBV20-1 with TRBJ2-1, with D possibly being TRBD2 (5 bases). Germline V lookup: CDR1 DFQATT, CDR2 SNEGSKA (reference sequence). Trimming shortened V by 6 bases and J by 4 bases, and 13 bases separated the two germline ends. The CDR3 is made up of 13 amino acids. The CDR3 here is CSAAYGVYNEQFF. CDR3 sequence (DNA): TGCAGTGCGGCATACGGGGTTTACAATGAGCAGTTCTTC.

The CDR3 nucleotides are TGCAGTGCTAGAGATCAAGAGACAGTATCCTACGAGCAGTACTTC. The encoded protein is CSARDQETVSYEQYF. The rearrangement uses TRBV20-1 and TRBJ2-7, with a weak D call TRBD1 (5 bases). Germline-derived CDR1 and CDR2 are DFQATT and SNEGSKA (reference sequence). V lost 0 bases to trimming and J lost 1 base, with 13 bases between them. The CDR3 spans 15 residues.

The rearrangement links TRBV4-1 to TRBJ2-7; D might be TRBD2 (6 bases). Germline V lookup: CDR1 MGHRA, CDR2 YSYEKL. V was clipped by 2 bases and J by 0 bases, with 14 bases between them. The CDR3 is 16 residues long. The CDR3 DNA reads TGCGCCAGCAGCCAAACCGGGACTGTTACCTCCTACGAGCAGTACTTC. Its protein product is CASSQTGTVTSYEQYF.

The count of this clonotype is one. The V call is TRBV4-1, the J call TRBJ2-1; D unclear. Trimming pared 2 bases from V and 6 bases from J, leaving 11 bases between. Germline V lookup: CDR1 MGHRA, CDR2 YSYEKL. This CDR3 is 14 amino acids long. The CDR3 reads CASSQSHGANEQFF. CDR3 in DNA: TGCGCCAGCAGCCAATCCCATGGTGCCAATGAGCAGTTCTTC.

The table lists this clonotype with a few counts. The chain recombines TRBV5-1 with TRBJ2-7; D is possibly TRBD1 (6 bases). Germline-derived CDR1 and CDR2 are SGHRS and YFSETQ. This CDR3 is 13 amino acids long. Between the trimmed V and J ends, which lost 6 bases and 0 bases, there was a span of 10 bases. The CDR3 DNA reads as TGCGCCAGCAAGTCGGACAGCTCCTACGAGCAGTACTTC. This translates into CASKSDSSYEQYF.

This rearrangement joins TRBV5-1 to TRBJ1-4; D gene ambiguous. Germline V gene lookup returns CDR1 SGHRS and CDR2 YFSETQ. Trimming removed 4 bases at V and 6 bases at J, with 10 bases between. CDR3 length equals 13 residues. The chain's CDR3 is CASSSSVDEKLFF. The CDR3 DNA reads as TGCGCCAGCAGCAGCTCCGTGGATGAAAAACTGTTTTTT.

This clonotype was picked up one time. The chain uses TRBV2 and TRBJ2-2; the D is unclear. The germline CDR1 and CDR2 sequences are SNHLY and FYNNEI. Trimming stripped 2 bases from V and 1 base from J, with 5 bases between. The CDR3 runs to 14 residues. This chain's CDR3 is CASSERRNTGELFF. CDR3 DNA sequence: TGTGCCAGCAGTGAAAGGAGGAACACCGGGGAGCTGTTTTTT.

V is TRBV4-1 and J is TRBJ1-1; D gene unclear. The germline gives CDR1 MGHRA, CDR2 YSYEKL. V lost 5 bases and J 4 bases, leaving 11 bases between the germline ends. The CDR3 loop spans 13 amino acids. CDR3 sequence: CASSGLGSTEAFF. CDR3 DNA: TGCGCCAGCAGCGGTTTGGGGAGCACTGAAGCTTTCTTT.

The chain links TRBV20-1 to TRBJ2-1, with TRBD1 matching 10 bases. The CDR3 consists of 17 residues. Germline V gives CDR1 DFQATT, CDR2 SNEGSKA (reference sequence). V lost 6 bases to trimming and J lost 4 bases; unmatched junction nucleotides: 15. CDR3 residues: CSAQTNPGQGPYNEQFF. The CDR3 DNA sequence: TGCAGTGCCCAAACAAATCCGGGACAGGGGCCTTACAATGAGCAGTTCTTC.

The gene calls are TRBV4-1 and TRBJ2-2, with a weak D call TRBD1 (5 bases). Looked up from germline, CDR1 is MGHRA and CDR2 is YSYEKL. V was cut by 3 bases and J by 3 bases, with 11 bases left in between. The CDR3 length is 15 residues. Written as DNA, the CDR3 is TGCGCCAGCAGCCATTCCCTAGGGGACACCGGGGAGCTGTTTTTT. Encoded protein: CASSHSLGDTGELFF.

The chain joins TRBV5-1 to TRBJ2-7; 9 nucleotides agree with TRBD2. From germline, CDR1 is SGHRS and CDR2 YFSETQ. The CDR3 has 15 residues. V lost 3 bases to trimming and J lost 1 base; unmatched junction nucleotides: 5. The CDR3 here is CASSWGTSSSYEQYF. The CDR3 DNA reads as TGCGCCAGCAGCTGGGGGACTAGCAGTTCCTACGAGCAGTACTTC.

The CDR3 protein is CASSHSGTWETQYF. The CDR3 region has the DNA TGTGCCAGCAGTCATTCTGGCACGTGGGAGACCCAGTACTTC. This chain connects TRBV2 to TRBJ2-5, with unresolved D. The CDR3 totals 14 residues. Between the trimmed V and J ends, which lost 5 bases and 5 bases, there was a span of 15 bases. Per germline, CDR1 SNHLY and CDR2 FYNNEI.

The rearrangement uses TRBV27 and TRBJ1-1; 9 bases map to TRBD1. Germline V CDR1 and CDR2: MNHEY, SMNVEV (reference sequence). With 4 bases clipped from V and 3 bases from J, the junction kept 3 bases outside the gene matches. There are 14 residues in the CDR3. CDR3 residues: CASSSTGGYTEAFF. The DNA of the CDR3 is TGTGCCAGCAGTTCTACAGGGGGCTACACTGAAGCTTTCTTT.

CDR3 nucleotide sequence: TGTGCCACCAGCCCTCTGATGATAGAAGAGCAGTTCTTC. This encodes CATSPLMIEEQFF. The V gene is TRBV15, the J gene TRBJ2-1; D is uncertain. The CDR3 runs to 13 residues. Deletions cut 5 bases from V and 10 bases from J, with 15 bases between. CDR1 and CDR2 from the germline V gene are LNHNV and YYDKDF (reference sequence).

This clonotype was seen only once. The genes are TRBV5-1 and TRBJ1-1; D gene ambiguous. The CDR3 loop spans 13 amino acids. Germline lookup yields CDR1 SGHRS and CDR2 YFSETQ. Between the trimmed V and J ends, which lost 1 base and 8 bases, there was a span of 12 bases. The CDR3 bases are TGCGCCAGCAGCTTGACGATTCCGGACGAAGCTTTCTTT. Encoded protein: CASSLTIPDEAFF.

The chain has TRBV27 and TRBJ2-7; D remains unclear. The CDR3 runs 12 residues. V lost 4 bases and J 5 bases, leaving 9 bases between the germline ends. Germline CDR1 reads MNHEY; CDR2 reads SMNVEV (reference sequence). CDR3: CASSWGFNEQYF. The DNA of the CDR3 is TGTGCCAGCAGTTGGGGTTTCAACGAGCAGTACTTC.

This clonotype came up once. CDR3 sequence: CASSRGQQLYNEQFF. The CDR3 DNA reads as TGTGCCAGCAGCCGGGGACAGCAGTTATACAATGAGCAGTTCTTC. V is TRBV4-2 and J is TRBJ2-1, with 7 nucleotides matching TRBD1. Unmatched junction bases numbered 7, after V lost 4 bases and J lost 4 bases. CDR3 length: 15 amino acids. Germline CDR1 LGHNA, CDR2 YNFKEQ.

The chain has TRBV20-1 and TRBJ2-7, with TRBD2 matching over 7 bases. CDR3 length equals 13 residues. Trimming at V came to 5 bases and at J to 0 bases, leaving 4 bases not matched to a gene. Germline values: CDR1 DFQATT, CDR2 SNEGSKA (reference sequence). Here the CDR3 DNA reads TGCAGTGCTTCCCCTAGCGGCTCCTACGAGCAGTACTTC. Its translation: CSASPSGSYEQYF.

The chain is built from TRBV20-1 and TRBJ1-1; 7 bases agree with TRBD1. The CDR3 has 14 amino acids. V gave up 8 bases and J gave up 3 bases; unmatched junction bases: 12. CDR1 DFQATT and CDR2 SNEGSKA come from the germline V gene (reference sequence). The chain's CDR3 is CSPRQGEMDTEAFF. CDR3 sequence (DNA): TGCAGTCCTCGACAGGGAGAGATGGACACTGAAGCTTTCTTT.